The 18 T cell receptor beta chains given below trace back to one sample, sequenced in a study of Graves' ophthalmopathy and Graves' hyperthyroidism. From RNA, the CDR3 regions of TCR beta chains were amplified and sequenced. The first round was an RT-PCR with HTBI primers, and the second round was a multiplex PCR. One entry per CDR3 protein, called by TCRdb with MiXCR from the multiplex PCR reads. The profile covers hundreds of thousands of distinct CDR3 sequences, with about 15% appearing a single time and over 8% taken by the ten largest. The sample comprised blood. The receptors here all came from a woman aged 25-40 years with Graves' ophthalmopathy.

The table lists this clonotype with many counts. The chain uses TRBV6-1 and TRBJ2-5; D is perhaps TRBD2 (6 bases). Germline CDR1 is MNHNS and CDR2 is SASEGT. The CDR3 covers 14 residues. V gave up 8 bases and J gave up 4 bases, with 17 bases separating them. The CDR3 nucleotides read TGTGCCAGCGCCCTCGGGGGTGTGGGAGAGACCCAGTACTTC. It yields the protein CASALGGVGETQYF.

This clonotype showed up many times. This chain links TRBV6-2 or TRBV6-3 with TRBJ1-2; 9 nucleotides line up with TRBD1. The junction had 14 bases not matched to a gene; V was cut back by 6 bases and J by 3 bases. The germline V gene has CDR1 MNHEY and CDR2 SVGEGT. This CDR3 has 17 amino acids. CDR3 DNA sequence: TGTGCCAGCAGCCCAGAACTCACAGGGGGCCTCGACTATGGCTACACCTTC. Translated, it gives CASSPELTGGLDYGYTF.

This clonotype appeared many times. J is TRBJ2-5 and V is TRBV20-1; maybe TRBD2 (5 bases). The CDR3 contains 13 residues. Looked up from germline, CDR1 is DFQATT and CDR2 is SNEGSKA (reference sequence). With 5 bases removed from V and 1 base from J, the gap between germline ends came to 11 bases. The CDR3 is CSAQRGFQETQYF. For the CDR3, the DNA is TGCAGTGCTCAGAGAGGGTTCCAAGAGACCCAGTACTTC.

Notes on this clonotype: Since no conserved phenylalanine or tryptophan closes the CDR3, a read error is the likely cause. This chain links TRBV6-2 or TRBV6-3 with TRBJ2-2, with 8 nucleotides matching TRBD2. The CDR3 contains 15 residues. Germline lookup yields CDR1 MNHEY and CDR2 SVGEGT. After removal of 7 bases from V and 6 bases from J, the junction contained 10 bases not matched to a gene. The CDR3 reads CASTQPGLEAGELFV. In nucleotides, the CDR3 is TGTGCCAGCACTCAACCGGGACTAGAGGCCGGGGAGCTGTTTGTT.

This clonotype was observed many times. The chain is built from TRBV12-5 and TRBJ1-1, with D possibly matching TRBD1 (5 bases). CDR1 and CDR2 (germline): LGHNT, FRNRAP. V dropped 0 bases and J dropped 4 bases, with 12 bases sitting between them. This CDR3 contains 15 residues. CDR3: CASGLVAGRSTEAFF. The CDR3 region has the DNA TGTGCTAGTGGTTTGGTAGCAGGGAGAAGCACTGAAGCTTTCTTT.

A remark on this clonotype: It may be a read error: a sequence one base away is much more abundant. This chain joins TRBV5-1 and TRBJ2-2; perhaps TRBD1 as D (6 bases). The length of the CDR3 is 14 residues. The germline V gene has CDR1 SGHRS and CDR2 YFSETQ. V dropped 0 bases and J dropped 7 bases, with 10 bases sitting between them. Here the CDR3 reads CASSLVQGFGELFF. CDR3 sequence (DNA): TGCGCCAGCAGCTTGGTGCAGGGGTTCGGGGAGCTGTTTTTT.

CDR3 sequence reads: CASSLGLAGELLAYEQYF. In nucleotides, the CDR3 is TGTGCCAGCAGCTTAGGCCTAGCGGGAGAGCTACTCGCCTACGAGCAGTACTTC. J is TRBJ2-7 and V is TRBV11-2; TRBD2 matches at 10 bases. With V trimmed by 1 base and J by 2 bases, 11 bases remained unmatched. The CDR3 totals 18 residues. Germline loops: CDR1 SGHAT, CDR2 FQNNGV.

This clonotype was recorded at least ten times. The chain has TRBV5-1 and TRBJ2-6; perhaps TRBD1 as D (6 bases). V was pared by 6 bases and J by 0 bases, with 7 bases between. The CDR3 has 14 amino acids. Germline V lookup: CDR1 SGHRS, CDR2 YFSETQ. CDR3: CASTTGSGANVLTF. In DNA, the CDR3 is TGCGCCAGCACGACAGGCTCTGGGGCCAACGTCCTGACTTTC.

Ten or more counts support this clonotype. This chain joins TRBV11-1 and TRBJ2-7; D not certain. This CDR3 contains 15 residues. The ends were cut back, 1 base at V and 5 bases at J, with 15 bases in the middle. CDR1 SGHAT and CDR2 FQDESV come from the germline V gene (reference sequence). CDR3 in DNA: TGTGCCAGCAGCTTAGTGTCGGCAGCACCGGACGAGCAGTACTTC. Its translation: CASSLVSAAPDEQYF.

Worth noting for this clonotype: The junction and the germline gene differ at one end; a read error may be behind it. The chain combines TRBV30 with TRBJ2-4; D perhaps matches TRBD2 (5 bases). The germline gives CDR1 GTSNPN, CDR2 SVGIG (reference sequence). This CDR3 has 16 residues. The CDR3 protein is CAWRGSVAADGNIKYF. The CDR3 DNA follows: TGTGCCTGGAGAGGTAGCGTAGCCGCAGACGGAAACATTAAGTACTTC.

This clonotype was observed a handful of times. A much larger clone differs by one base, so this may be a read error. This chain links TRBV11-3 with TRBJ1-2; TRBD1 is a possible D gene (5 bases). Germline V CDR1 and CDR2: SGHNT, YENEEA. The germline V and J ends were trimmed by 5 bases and 3 bases, with 13 bases remaining between them. There are 14 residues in the CDR3. CDR3 bases: TGTGCCAGCAGCGGCCGGGGCAGGGACTATGGCTACACCTTC. Encoded protein: CASSGRGRDYGYTF.

This clonotype was found a few times. The chain has TRBV30 and TRBJ1-1; D ambiguous. V dropped 6 bases and J dropped 0 bases, with 8 bases sitting between them. Germline assignment: CDR1 GTSNPN and CDR2 SVGIG (reference sequence). This CDR3 comprises 12 residues. DNA of the CDR3: TGTGCCTGTGACACCTTGAACACTGAAGCTTTCTTT. Its translation: CACDTLNTEAFF.

Ten or more counts support this clonotype. The rearrangement joins TRBV6-5 to TRBJ1-6; D gene unclear. Trimming took 0 bases from V and 4 from J, leaving 10 bases between them. Germline V gives CDR1 MNHEY, CDR2 SVGAGI. The CDR3 spans 16 residues. In DNA form, the CDR3 reads TGTGCCAGCAGTTACTCGATCGCCTCATATAATTCACCCCTCCACTTT. This encodes CASSYSIASYNSPLHF.

This clonotype was found many times. The chain recombines TRBV12-3 or TRBV12-4 with TRBJ1-5; the D is unclear. Trimming removed 0 bases at V and 1 base at J, with 7 bases between. The CDR3 is 15 amino acids. CDR3 amino acids: CASSLAGLSNQPQHF. In DNA form, the CDR3 reads TGTGCCAGCAGTTTAGCAGGGTTGAGCAATCAGCCCCAGCATTTT.

This clonotype was detected many times. The chain couples TRBV2 to TRBJ1-2; 9 bases align to TRBD1. Germline V gives CDR1 SNHLY, CDR2 FYNNEI. The CDR3 length is 16 residues. The trim removed 4 bases at V and 2 bases at J, leaving 8 bases unmatched. Written as DNA, the CDR3 is TGTGCCAGCAGTGCTGACAGGGGGAATCTAAACTATGGCTACACCTTC. It translates to CASSADRGNLNYGYTF. Filled out from reference TRBV2 and TRBJ1-2, the complete variable domain reads EPEVTQTPSHQVTQMGQEVILRCVPISNHLYFYWYRQILGQKVEFLVSFYNNEISEKSEIFDDQFSVERPDGSNFTLKIRSTKLEDSAMYFCASSADRGNLNYGYTFGSGTRLTVV.

In this sample, this clonotype turned up many times. The rearrangement uses TRBV5-1 and TRBJ2-7; the match to TRBD1 covers 11 bases. V gave up 2 bases and J gave up 6 bases; unmatched junction bases: 10. The CDR3 is 16 residues long. CDR1 is SGHRS, CDR2 YFSETQ, per germline. CDR3: CASSLLPGQGEFEQYF. The CDR3 coding sequence is TGCGCCAGCAGCTTACTACCGGGACAGGGGGAGTTCGAGCAGTACTTC.

This clonotype was seen ten or more times. The V gene is TRBV30, the J gene TRBJ1-3, with unresolved D. This CDR3 comprises 12 residues. Germline V CDR1 and CDR2: GTSNPN, SVGIG (reference sequence). Trimming took 4 bases from V and 2 from J, leaving 6 bases between them. The CDR3 sequence: CAWTGTGNTIYF. The CDR3 nucleotides are TGTGCCTGGACTGGTACTGGAAACACCATATATTTT. Together with reference TRBV30 and TRBJ1-3, the CDR3 gives the full variable domain: SQTIHQWPATLVQPVGSPLSLECTVEGTSNPNLYWYRQAAGRGLQLLFYSVGIGQISSEVPQNLSASRPQDRQFILSSKKLLLSDSGFYLCAWTGTGNTIYFGEGSWLTVV.

The V gene is TRBV5-1, the J gene TRBJ2-3; TRBD2 matches 12 bases. The V gene's germline CDR1 is SGHRS and CDR2 YFSETQ. The CDR3 has 18 amino acids. Germline trimming cut 4 bases from V and 1 base from J; bases unmatched to any gene: 10. The CDR3: CASSRSSGGAIGTDTQYF. CDR3 coding DNA: TGCGCCAGCAGCCGATCTAGCGGGGGGGCCATAGGCACAGATACGCAGTATTTT.